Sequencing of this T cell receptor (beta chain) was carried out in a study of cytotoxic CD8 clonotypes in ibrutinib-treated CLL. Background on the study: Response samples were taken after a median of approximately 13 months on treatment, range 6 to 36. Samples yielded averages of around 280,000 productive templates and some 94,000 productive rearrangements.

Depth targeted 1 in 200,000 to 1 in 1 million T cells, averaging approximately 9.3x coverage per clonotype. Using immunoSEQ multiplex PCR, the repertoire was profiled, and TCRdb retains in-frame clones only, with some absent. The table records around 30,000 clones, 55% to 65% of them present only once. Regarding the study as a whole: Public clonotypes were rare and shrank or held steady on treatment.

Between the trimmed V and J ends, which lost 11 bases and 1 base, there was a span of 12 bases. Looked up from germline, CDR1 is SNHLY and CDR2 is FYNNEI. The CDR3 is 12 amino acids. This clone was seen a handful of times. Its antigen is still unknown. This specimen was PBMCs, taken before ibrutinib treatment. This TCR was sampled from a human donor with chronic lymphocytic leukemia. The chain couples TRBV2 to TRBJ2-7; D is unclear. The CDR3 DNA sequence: TGTGCCGGGCGTTCAACTTCCTACGAGCAGTACTTC. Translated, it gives CAGRSTSYEQYF.